This entry lists 27 T cell receptor beta chains sequenced from one sample in a study of T-cell reconstitution after alpha-beta-depleted transplantation in children. For TCRbeta, the library was prepared with unique molecular identifiers. TCRdb reanalysed the PCR reads using MiXCR and keeps one entry per CDR3 protein. The sample yields 200,000 to 250,000 distinct CDR3 sequences, over 9.5% seen once. The input for sequencing was PBMCs from the stem cell graft donor, taken from the stem cell graft. The receptors come from a human donor who donated a stem cell graft to a child with SCID.

This clonotype was counted many times. V usage is TRBV13 and J usage is TRBJ1-3; the D is unclear. The CDR3 extends over 15 amino acids. Deletions cut 3 bases from V and 0 bases from J, with 9 bases between. Germline-derived CDR1 and CDR2 are PRHDT and FYEKMQ (reference sequence). CDR3 residues: CASSFRSFSGNTIYF. CDR3 nucleotide sequence: TGTGCCAGCAGCTTTCGAAGTTTCTCTGGAAACACCATATATTTT. The full variable domain, in which reference TRBV13 and TRBJ1-3 provide the parts outside the CDR3, is AAGVIQSPRHLIKEKRETATLKCYPIPRHDTVYWYQQGPGQDPQFLISFYEKMQSDKGSIPDRFSAQQFSDYHSELNMSSLELGDSALYFCASSFRSFSGNTIYFGEGSWLTVV.

In its sample, this clonotype was seen many times. This chain connects TRBV4-1 to TRBJ1-5; 11 bases fit TRBD1. This CDR3 is built from 17 residues. Germline trimming cut 0 bases from V and 7 bases from J; bases unmatched to any gene: 8. The V gene's germline CDR1 is MGHRA and CDR2 YSYEKL. The CDR3 is CASSQDGTGGLWQPQHF. Written as DNA, the CDR3 is TGCGCCAGCAGCCAAGATGGGACAGGGGGGTTGTGGCAGCCCCAGCATTTT.

This clonotype has a count of ten or more. The CDR3 loop is CASSLTSGGAGNIQYF. DNA for the CDR3: TGCGCCAGCAGCCTGACTAGCGGGGGGGCCGGGAACATTCAGTACTTC. The J gene is TRBJ2-4, the V gene TRBV5-1, with 14 bases fitting TRBD2. Trimming removed 4 bases from V and 7 bases from J; junction bases left unmatched: 7. Germline V CDR1 and CDR2: SGHRS, YFSETQ. The CDR3 runs 16 residues.

This clonotype was detected ten times or more. The rearrangement links TRBV7-9 to TRBJ2-7, with TRBD1 matching 9 bases. This CDR3 region has 16 residues. The V and J ends lost 2 bases and 0 bases, in that order; junction bases with no gene match: 5. Germline V CDR1 and CDR2: SEHNR, FQNEAQ (reference sequence). As DNA, the CDR3 is TGTGCCAGCAGCTTACAAGGACAGGGGAGCTCCTACGAGCAGTACTTC. Translated, it gives CASSLQGQGSSYEQYF. The whole variable domain, remainder taken from reference TRBV7-9 and TRBJ2-7, is DTGVSQNPRHKITKRGQNVTFRCDPISEHNRLYWYRQTLGQGPEFLTYFQNEAQLEKSRLLSDRFSAERPKGSFSTLEIQRTEQGDSAMYLCASSLQGQGSSYEQYFGPGTRLTVT.

This clonotype was seen many times. The CDR3 is CASRTAQTGELFF. In nucleotides, the CDR3 is TGTGCCAGCAGGACAGCCCAAACCGGGGAGCTGTTTTTT. The chain employs TRBV25-1 and TRBJ2-2; D is perhaps TRBD1 (5 bases). The CDR3 totals 13 residues. V was clipped by 6 bases and J by 5 bases, with 10 bases between them. Germline assignment: CDR1 MGHDK and CDR2 SYGVNS.

This clonotype was picked up many times. The chain is built from TRBV9 and TRBJ1-2; D possibly corresponds to TRBD1 (5 bases). The CDR3 is 14 residues long. V gave up 1 base and J gave up 5 bases, with 12 bases separating them. Germline V gives CDR1 SGDLS, CDR2 YYNGEE. The CDR3 reads CASSVKGDEYGYTF. The CDR3 DNA reads as TGTGCCAGCAGCGTAAAAGGGGATGAGTATGGCTACACCTTC.

This clonotype was detected many times. This chain connects TRBV4-3 to TRBJ2-7, with 8 bases aligning to TRBD1. J was trimmed by 3 bases and V by 3 bases; bases with no gene match: 1. The CDR3 consists of 13 residues. CDR1 and CDR2 (germline): LGHNA, YSLEER. CDR3 nucleotide sequence: TGCGCCAGCAGCCACGGGACAGGCTACGAGCAGTACTTC. Translated, it gives CASSHGTGYEQYF.

Many counts were recorded for this clonotype. The chain carries TRBV14 and TRBJ2-7; D is undetermined. This CDR3 region has 15 residues. The germline V gene has CDR1 SGHDN and CDR2 FVKESK. Trimming shortened V by 3 bases and J by 0 bases, and 12 bases separated the two germline ends. As DNA, the CDR3 is TGTGCCAGCAGCCATCGCGATGAATCCTCCTACGAGCAGTACTTC. It specifies CASSHRDESSYEQYF.

The chain recombines TRBV18 with TRBJ2-1, with TRBD1 matching over 8 bases. This CDR3 is built from 15 residues. Germline trimming cut 2 bases from V and 7 bases from J; bases unmatched to any gene: 7. Germline CDR1 KGHSH, CDR2 LQKENI. CDR3 in amino acids: CASSPGQTGVNEQFF. The DNA of the CDR3 is TGTGCCAGCTCACCAGGCCAGACAGGGGTGAATGAGCAGTTCTTC.

This clonotype was detected only a few times. V is TRBV7-9 and J is TRBJ2-5; 9 bases align to TRBD2. CDR1 and CDR2 from the germline V gene are SEHNR and FQNEAQ (reference sequence). The CDR3 totals 15 residues. V shed 3 bases, J shed 4 bases, and the junction held 6 bases outside the gene matches. The chain's CDR3 is CASSFGGGASETQYF. The CDR3 DNA is TGTGCCAGCAGCTTCGGCGGGGGGGCCTCAGAGACCCAGTACTTC.

The rearrangement uses TRBV1 and TRBJ1-5; the table's D call of TRBD1 was not tested on the DNA. TRBV1 is a pseudogene segment. This CDR3 region has 13 residues. The CDR3 loop is CTSTGEENQPQHF. CDR3 in DNA: TGCACCAGCACAGGGGAAGAAAATCAGCCCCAGCATTTT.

This clonotype has ten or more counts. V is TRBV6-1 and J is TRBJ2-5; either TRBD1 or TRBD2 may supply D (5 bases each). Germline V lookup: CDR1 MNHNS, CDR2 SASEGT. Between the trimmed V and J ends, which lost 3 bases and 4 bases, there was a span of 18 bases. The CDR3 loop spans 16 amino acids. The DNA of the CDR3 is TGTGCCAGCAGTGATACCCTACAGGCCGGGGTAGAGACCCAGTACTTC. Translated, it gives CASSDTLQAGVETQYF.

This clonotype is categorized as large. V and J are TRBV20-1 and TRBJ1-2; D is ambiguous. Germline V lookup: CDR1 DFQATT, CDR2 SNEGSKA (reference sequence). V lost 6 bases and J lost 3, with 14 bases in between. The length of the CDR3 is 13 residues. CDR3 DNA sequence: TGCAGTGCCCAGATACCAGACGACTATGGCTACACCTTC. Its protein product is CSAQIPDDYGYTF.

This clonotype was seen repeatedly, ten times or more. V usage is TRBV2 and J usage is TRBJ1-5; no definite D call. V lost 5 bases and J lost 4, with 12 bases in between. Per the germline V gene, CDR1 is SNHLY and CDR2 is FYNNEI. CDR3 size: 14 residues. This chain's CDR3 is CASSSNSKNQPQHF. Written as DNA, the CDR3 is TGTGCCAGCAGTAGCAATAGCAAAAATCAGCCCCAGCATTTT.

This clonotype has a count of ten or more. The chain carries TRBV20-1 and TRBJ1-5; TRBD1 matches at 8 bases. Germline values: CDR1 DFQATT, CDR2 SNEGSKA (reference sequence). The CDR3 totals 14 residues. The V segment lost 6 bases and the J segment 7 bases; nucleotides outside the gene matches: 11. CDR3 loop: CSAWTGRHQQPQHF. The CDR3 DNA is TGCAGTGCCTGGACAGGGCGGCATCAGCAGCCCCAGCATTTT.

There are many counts of this clonotype. The V gene is TRBV11-2, the J gene TRBJ2-3, with TRBD2 identical over 8 bases. There are 16 residues in the CDR3. J gave up 1 base and V 1 base, and 4 bases lay outside the gene matches. Germline CDR1 is SGHAT and CDR2 is FQNNGV. CDR3 coding DNA: TGTGCCAGCAGCTTAGTAACGGGGGGGCGCACAGATACGCAGTATTTT. It translates to CASSLVTGGRTDTQYF.

This clonotype showed up many times. The V call is TRBV19, the J call TRBJ2-7, with D possibly TRBD1 on 6 matching bases. Trimming cost V 9 bases and J 2 bases, with 14 bases left between them. CDR3 length: 13 residues. Germline CDR1 LNHDA, CDR2 SQIVND (reference sequence). The CDR3 nucleotides read TGTGCCAGCGCCCGGACAGCCACCTACGAGCAGTACTTC. Its protein is CASARTATYEQYF.

Of note for this clonotype: This could be a read error, since a much larger clone is one nucleotide away. The chain links TRBV5-1 to TRBJ2-7, with D perhaps matching TRBD1 (6 bases). The CDR3 is 14 residues long. Germline V gene lookup returns CDR1 SGHRS and CDR2 YFSETQ. The CDR3 region is CASSLQGSNYEHYF. The CDR3 DNA sequence: TGCGCCAGCAGCCTACAGGGCTCTAACTACGAGCATTACTTC.

This clonotype was recorded at least ten times. CDR3: CASSQVTGLGTDTQYF. CDR3 coding DNA: TGCGCCAGCAGCCAAGTTACGGGGCTGGGCACAGATACGCAGTATTTT. The chain uses TRBV4-1 and TRBJ2-3, with D perhaps given as TRBD1 or TRBD2 (5 bases each). The ends were cut back, 1 base at V and 1 base at J, with 12 bases in the middle. CDR1 MGHRA and CDR2 YSYEKL come from the germline V gene. CDR3 length: 16 amino acids.

This chain links TRBV18 with TRBJ1-2; D unresolved. CDR1 and CDR2 from the germline V gene are KGHSH and LQKENI. V dropped 4 bases and J dropped 6 bases, with 12 bases sitting between them. The CDR3 has 13 amino acids. CDR3 amino acids: CASSQTSLHGYTF. CDR3 nucleotides: TGTGCCAGCTCACAAACTTCTCTTCATGGCTACACCTTC.

This clonotype was detected ten times or more. V usage is TRBV5-1 and J usage is TRBJ1-2, with 8 bases that match TRBD1. The CDR3 sequence is 13 residues long. Germline assignment: CDR1 SGHRS and CDR2 YFSETQ. With V trimmed by 4 bases and J by 6 bases, 5 bases remained unmatched. In nucleotides, the CDR3 is TGCGCCAGCAGCATCGGACAGGGTGATGGCTACACCTTC. It encodes CASSIGQGDGYTF.

This clonotype was seen many times. The rearrangement joins TRBV20-1 to TRBJ1-5; tentative D call: TRBD1 (6 bases). The CDR3 is made up of 15 amino acids. V was cut by 6 bases and J by 1 base, with 16 bases left in between. Germline loops: CDR1 DFQATT, CDR2 SNEGSKA (reference sequence). The CDR3 DNA follows: TGCAGTGCGATTACTACAGGGAGAAGCAATCAGCCCCAGCATTTT. It encodes CSAITTGRSNQPQHF.

This clonotype came up many times. The chain joins TRBV20-1 to TRBJ2-5; 12 nucleotides line up with TRBD1. The CDR3 spans 17 residues. Germline CDR1 and CDR2: DFQATT and SNEGSKA (reference sequence). V dropped 1 base and J dropped 5; count of bases not matched to a gene: 11. The CDR3 sequence: CSARVGTGTGGFETQYF. In DNA form, the CDR3 reads TGCAGTGCTAGAGTAGGTACCGGGACAGGGGGCTTCGAGACCCAGTACTTC.

In this sample, this clonotype turned up many times. The chain couples TRBV5-6 to TRBJ2-7; possibly TRBD2 for D (5 bases). Between the trimmed V and J ends, which lost 0 bases and 0 bases, there was a span of 13 bases. The CDR3 spans 16 residues. Looked up from germline, CDR1 is SGHDT and CDR2 is YYEEEE. CDR3 in amino acids: CASSLGGLALSYEQYF. The DNA for the CDR3 is TGTGCCAGCAGCTTGGGAGGGTTGGCCCTCTCCTACGAGCAGTACTTC.

This clonotype was seen more than once but under ten times. CDR3 DNA: TGCAGTGCTTACAGGGGTACTGAGACCCAGTACTTC. The encoded protein is CSAYRGTETQYF. The chain combines TRBV20-1 with TRBJ2-5, with 7 bases matching TRBD1. The germline CDR1 and CDR2 sequences are DFQATT and SNEGSKA (reference sequence). CDR3 length: 12 residues. After removal of 5 bases from V and 5 bases from J, the junction contained 5 bases not matched to a gene.

This clonotype was seen many times. This chain connects TRBV27 to TRBJ1-6, with no clear D. CDR1 MNHEY and CDR2 SMNVEV come from the germline V gene (reference sequence). Trimming removed 5 bases from V and 9 bases from J, with 14 bases in between. The CDR3 has 14 amino acids. The CDR3 spells CASSPDGQVSPLHF. CDR3 sequence (DNA): TGTGCCAGCAGTCCCGACGGTCAGGTTTCACCCCTCCACTTT.

This clonotype appeared many times. The chain's CDR3 is CASSFQGSGANVLTF. CDR3 bases: TGTGCCAGCAGTTTTCAGGGATCTGGGGCCAACGTCCTGACTTTC. The genes are TRBV12-3 or TRBV12-4 and TRBJ2-6; the D gene is possibly TRBD1 (5 bases). Trimming left V 3 bases short and J 1 base short, with 7 bases between. This CDR3 contains 15 residues.